This T cell receptor (beta chain) came from a study of blood T cell repertoires in COVID-19. In the study overall: Researchers got acute and convalescent COVID-19 samples from the United States, Italy and Spain. Sources were T cells, B-cell-depleted T cells, or PBMCs; the material itself was cDNA or gDNA.

V lost 5 bases and J 1 base, leaving 5 bases between the germline ends. The germline gives CDR1 KGHDR, CDR2 SFDVKD. The CDR3 has 12 amino acids. Sequencing used immunoSEQ multiplex PCR; TCRdb keeps in-frame clones, though not all of them. Here the sample spans about 220,000 clones, 60% to 85% being singletons. Of note for this clone: This CDR3 is also generated by other DNA sequences in the sample.

Source material: peripheral blood. The V gene is TRBV24-1, the J gene TRBJ2-7; tentatively, D is TRBD1 (5 bases). The receptor comes from a woman in her sixties or seventies with acute or convalescent COVID-19. This CDR3 reads CATSAGSYEQYF. As DNA, the CDR3 is TGTGCCACCAGTGCAGGGTCCTACGAGCAGTACTTC.